This T cell receptor beta chain was found in a study of beta chain features in type 1 diabetes. Study results and limitations: A potential influence of HLA type upon TCRB rearrangement remained unresolved herein. In type 1 diabetes patients, VDJ junctions had fewer insertions; deletions at these junctions were more frequent. Among patients with Type 1 diabetes, TCRB CDR3s were moderately but significantly shorter in every one of the four CD4+ subsets.

This clone has ten or more counts. The antigen is undetermined. The V gene lost 5 bases and the J gene lost 8 bases, with 16 bases spanning the gap. Per germline, CDR1 SEHNR and CDR2 FQNEAQ (reference sequence). The CDR3 is 15 residues long. All of the isolated RNA was reverse transcribed, so expressed TCRB transcripts were sequenced. Assay: immunoSEQ multiplex PCR; the TCRdb copy retains only in-frame clones and omits some. In the table there are around 130,000 clones, 7% to 10% of which are singletons. Naive, central memory, regulatory and stem cell-like memory cells within the CD4+ compartment were sorted using CD45RO/CCR7/CD25/CD127/CD95/CD27.

V usage is TRBV7-9 and J usage is TRBJ1-6; D not certain. The clonotype was recovered from a young man with type 1 diabetes. What was sequenced was central memory CD4+ T cells from blood. The CDR3 sequence is CASSGEAVSYSPLHF. CDR3 DNA sequence: TGTGCCAGCAGCGGAGAGGCAGTGTCCTATTCACCCCTCCACTTT.